The 32 T cell receptor beta chains below all came from one sample that was sequenced in a study of blood T cell repertoires in COVID-19. Method: immunoSEQ multiplex PCR; TCRdb's copy keeps in-frame clones and lacks some. The table shows 200,000 to 300,000 clones, with more than 75% occurring only once. The sample consisted of peripheral blood. These receptors all stem from a woman aged 40 to 50 who had recovered from COVID-19.

This clone was seen only once. The chain couples TRBV11-3 to TRBJ2-5, with 10 bases matching TRBD2. The V and J ends lost 0 bases and 5 bases, in that order; junction bases with no gene match: 9. The CDR3 sequence is 17 residues long. Germline loops: CDR1 SGHNT, CDR2 YENEEA. CDR3 in DNA: TGTGCCAGCAGCTTAGATCCTAGCGGGAGCCCCCTGGAGACCCAGTACTTC. Its translation: CASSLDPSGSPLETQYF.

This chain links TRBV5-1 with TRBJ1-2, with 10 bases identical to TRBD1. The V segment lost 4 bases and the J segment 8 bases; nucleotides outside the gene matches: 17. Germline CDR1 SGHRS, CDR2 YFSETQ. This CDR3 comprises 17 residues. The CDR3 loop is CASSVRPPGQGIGGYTF. The CDR3 DNA reads as TGCGCCAGCAGCGTAAGACCCCCGGGACAGGGGATAGGCGGCTACACCTTC.

This clone was observed a few times. The chain has TRBV30 and TRBJ1-2, with TRBD1 identical over 7 bases. The CDR3 sequence is 14 residues long. The V segment lost 3 bases and the J segment 3 bases; nucleotides outside the gene matches: 7. Germline values: CDR1 GTSNPN, CDR2 SVGIG (reference sequence). CDR3 nucleotides: TGTGCCTGGAGGGAGGGGGGACAGTACTATGGCTACACCTTC. Translation: CAWREGGQYYGYTF.

The chain carries TRBV7-2 and TRBJ2-3, with 7 bases fitting TRBD2. The J segment lost 3 bases and the V segment lost 6 bases, leaving 6 bases of the junction unmatched. Germline V gives CDR1 SGHTA, CDR2 FQGNSA. The CDR3 runs to 14 residues. CDR3 DNA sequence: TGTGCCAGCAGGCTTGGGGGGGGTACAGATACGCAGTATTTT. This encodes CASRLGGGTDTQYF.

This clone appeared a single time. V usage is TRBV6-2 or TRBV6-3 and J usage is TRBJ2-3, with D perhaps matching TRBD2 (6 bases). This CDR3 comprises 18 residues. Germline V lookup: CDR1 MNHEY, CDR2 SVGEGT. V lost 2 bases, J lost 0 bases, and 18 bases lay in between. The CDR3 nucleotides are TGTGCCAGCAGTTACCCCCCCCGTTTGGGGACTAGCACAGATACGCAGTATTTT. It codes for CASSYPPRLGTSTDTQYF.

This chain links TRBV27 with TRBJ1-2; D might be TRBD1 (5 bases). The CDR3 length is 12 residues. V was pared by 8 bases and J by 4 bases, with 11 bases between. Germline V gives CDR1 MNHEY, CDR2 SMNVEV (reference sequence). The CDR3 sequence: CASGMTAYGYTF. CDR3 DNA sequence: TGTGCCAGCGGAATGACAGCCTATGGCTACACCTTC.

This clone appeared once. The rearrangement joins TRBV4-1 to TRBJ1-2; possibly TRBD1 for D (6 bases). This CDR3 comprises 17 residues. Germline-derived CDR1 and CDR2 are MGHRA and YSYEKL. V lost 2 bases to trimming and J lost 8 bases, with 24 bases between them. The CDR3 nucleotides are TGCGCCAGCAGCCAACCACCCGGACAGCGTCTGATATTGGGCTACACCTTC. This encodes CASSQPPGQRLILGYTF.

The chain uses TRBV7-8 and TRBJ2-2; maybe TRBD2 (6 bases). Trimming removed 3 bases from V and 8 bases from J, with 13 bases in between. Germline assignment: CDR1 SGHVS and CDR2 FQNEAQ. The CDR3 has 14 residues. The CDR3 nucleotides are TGTGCCAGCAGCTTCGGGACCCTAGCGGGGGAGCTGTTTTTT. Residues: CASSFGTLAGELFF.

V and J are TRBV7-9 and TRBJ1-1; D not resolved. Looked up from germline, CDR1 is SEHNR and CDR2 is FQNEAQ (reference sequence). This CDR3 has 13 residues. Trimming took off 10 bases at V and 1 base at J, with 13 bases between the two ends. The CDR3 sequence: CATSLERNTEAFF. CDR3 coding DNA: TGTGCCACCTCCCTCGAGCGGAACACTGAAGCTTTCTTT.

This clone has only a few counts. The chain couples TRBV25-1 to TRBJ1-6; a possible D gene is TRBD1 (5 bases). The V and J ends lost 6 bases and 7 bases respectively, with 16 bases between them. This CDR3 has 15 residues. Germline CDR1 reads MGHDK; CDR2 reads SYGVNS. The CDR3 reads CASSKTAGGNSPLHF. In DNA form, the CDR3 reads TGTGCCAGCAGCAAGACAGCCGGAGGGAATTCACCCCTCCACTTT.

The rearrangement joins TRBV19 to TRBJ2-1, with TRBD2 matching 10 bases. CDR3 length: 16 residues. V trimming: 3 bases; J trimming: 9 bases; junction bases outside the gene matches: 11. Germline CDR1 and CDR2: LNHDA and SQIVND (reference sequence). CDR3 sequence reads: CASSILPSGSGGEQFF. The DNA of the CDR3 is TGTGCCAGTAGTATTCTCCCTAGCGGGAGCGGAGGTGAGCAGTTCTTC.

V gene TRBV5-5 combines with J gene TRBJ1-2, with 11 nucleotides matching TRBD1. After removal of 3 bases from V and 6 bases from J, the junction contained 7 bases not matched to a gene. The CDR3 has 15 residues. CDR1 and CDR2 from the germline V gene are SGHKS and YYEKEE (reference sequence). CDR3 loop: CASSSHGQGANGYTF. Written as DNA, the CDR3 is TGTGCCAGCAGCTCCCACGGACAGGGGGCGAATGGCTACACCTTC.

V and J are TRBV16 and TRBJ2-3; 11 bases match TRBD2. Trimming took 4 bases from V and 5 from J; bases not matched to a gene: 5. This CDR3 is built from 15 residues. CDR1 and CDR2 from the germline V gene are KGHSY and FQNENV. The CDR3 DNA reads as TGTGCCAGCAGCCCACTAGCGGGAGTACAAGATACGCAGTATTTT. The encoded protein is CASSPLAGVQDTQYF.

V is TRBV13 and J is TRBJ2-3; 9 bases are a match to TRBD2. This CDR3 region has 17 residues. Trimming took 5 bases from V and 3 from J; bases not matched to a gene: 12. Germline V lookup: CDR1 PRHDT, CDR2 FYEKMQ (reference sequence). The CDR3 region is CASSLAGGRAWTDTQYF. Here the CDR3 DNA reads TGTGCCAGCAGCCTCGCCGGCGGGAGGGCTTGGACAGATACGCAGTATTTT.

The chain combines TRBV29-1 with TRBJ1-1; 7 nucleotides match TRBD1. The CDR3 is 10 amino acids. The germline gives CDR1 SQVTM, CDR2 ANQGSEA. V was clipped by 7 bases and J by 10 bases; unmatched bases: 6. CDR3 sequence: CSAQTGVAFF. CDR3 bases: TGCAGCGCCCAAACAGGGGTAGCTTTCTTT.

This chain uses TRBV7-3 with TRBJ2-2; D is possibly TRBD2 (5 bases). The CDR3 contains 14 residues. Germline V gene sequence: CDR1 SGHTA, CDR2 FQGTGA. V was trimmed by 7 bases and J by 0 bases, leaving 9 bases between them. The CDR3: CASKIAPNTGELFF. Here the CDR3 DNA reads TGTGCCAGCAAAATAGCGCCGAACACCGGGGAGCTGTTTTTT.

CDR3 DNA sequence: TGTGCCAGCAGCCCCCAGGCGGGATCCTACAATGAGCAGTTCTTC. Its protein product is CASSPQAGSYNEQFF. The rearrangement joins TRBV7-3 to TRBJ2-1; D may be TRBD2 (6 bases). The CDR3 has 15 amino acids. The germline gives CDR1 SGHTA, CDR2 FQGTGA. With 5 bases removed from V and 1 base from J, the gap between germline ends came to 12 bases.

The chain carries TRBV6-2 or TRBV6-3 and TRBJ2-1, with D perhaps TRBD1 (6 bases). V lost 4 bases and J lost 0, with 10 bases in between. The CDR3 is 15 amino acids. The germline gives CDR1 MNHEY, CDR2 SVGEGT. CDR3 sequence: CASSLGAPSYNEQFF. Here the CDR3 DNA reads TGTGCCAGCAGTTTGGGGGCGCCCTCCTACAATGAGCAGTTCTTC.

This clone was observed a single time. CDR3 protein: CAWNRPGARGYGYTF. CDR3 coding DNA: TGTGCCTGGAACCGCCCCGGGGCCAGGGGCTATGGCTACACCTTC. This chain joins TRBV30 and TRBJ1-2; weak D call: TRBD1 (6 bases). V dropped 4 bases and J dropped 4 bases, with 19 bases sitting between them. This CDR3 contains 15 residues. CDR1 and CDR2 from the germline V gene are GTSNPN and SVGIG (reference sequence).

The rearrangement links TRBV18 to TRBJ2-7; 7 bases fit TRBD1. J gave up 3 bases and V 2 bases, and 4 bases lay outside the gene matches. Germline CDR1 KGHSH, CDR2 LQKENI. The CDR3 is made up of 14 amino acids. The CDR3 spells CASSPRQGDYEQYF. Here the CDR3 DNA reads TGTGCCAGCTCACCAAGACAGGGAGACTACGAGCAGTACTTC.

This clone occurred a few times. The chain has TRBV6-4 and TRBJ1-6, with 9 bases aligning to TRBD1. Germline V CDR1 and CDR2: MRHNA, SNTAGT. This CDR3 comprises 14 residues. Unmatched junction bases numbered 4, after V lost 6 bases and J lost 7 bases. Here the CDR3 DNA reads TGTGCCAGCAGCACCGGGACAGGGAATTCACCCCTCCACTTT. This encodes CASSTGTGNSPLHF.

This chain links TRBV7-9 with TRBJ1-3, with 11 bases identical to TRBD1. CDR1 and CDR2 from the germline V gene are SEHNR and FQNEAQ (reference sequence). The CDR3 covers 17 residues. Unmatched junction bases numbered 6, after V lost 5 bases and J lost 0 bases. For the CDR3, the DNA is TGTGCCAGCAGCCCCCGGACAGGGGGCGACTCTGGAAACACCATATATTTT. Translated, it gives CASSPRTGGDSGNTIYF.

This sequence joins TRBV11-3 and TRBJ2-2; D might be TRBD2 (6 bases). Germline assignment: CDR1 SGHNT and CDR2 YENEEA. The germline V and J ends were trimmed by 4 bases and 3 bases, with 18 bases remaining between them. The CDR3 is made up of 17 amino acids. The CDR3 loop is CASSYPAGTIHTGELFF. In nucleotides, the CDR3 is TGTGCCAGCAGCTACCCGGCGGGGACGATACACACCGGGGAGCTGTTTTTT.

The chain uses TRBV6-2 or TRBV6-3 and TRBJ2-2, with 7 bases aligning to TRBD2. The V gene's germline CDR1 is MNHEY and CDR2 SVGEGT. The CDR3 is 15 amino acids. Unmatched junction bases numbered 11, after V lost 6 bases and J lost 7 bases. Here the CDR3 reads CASSELGRAHGELFF. The CDR3 nucleotides are TGTGCCAGCAGCGAACTAGGGAGGGCCCACGGGGAGCTGTTTTTT.

The CDR3, as DNA: TGTGCCAGCAGCCCCCCCGGGACTAGCGGGAGGCGGGACTCCTACGAGCAGTACTTC. Amino acids: CASSPPGTSGRRDSYEQYF. This chain connects TRBV7-9 to TRBJ2-7, with 15 nucleotides matching TRBD2. V dropped 5 bases and J dropped 0; count of bases not matched to a gene: 11. The CDR3 covers 19 residues. The germline gives CDR1 SEHNR, CDR2 FQNEAQ (reference sequence).

The rearrangement uses TRBV5-5 and TRBJ1-5, with D hard to call. CDR3 size: 18 residues. Germline V gene data show CDR1 as SGHKS and CDR2 as YYEKEE (reference sequence). Between the trimmed V and J ends, which lost 4 bases and 0 bases, there was a span of 20 bases. CDR3 in amino acids: CASSPYPQHPNSNQPQHF. The CDR3 region has the DNA TGTGCCAGCAGCCCATACCCCCAACACCCCAATAGCAATCAGCCCCAGCATTTT.

The chain combines TRBV2 with TRBJ2-2, with no clear D. Germline CDR1 is SNHLY and CDR2 is FYNNEI. The CDR3 is 13 amino acids. The V end lost 6 bases, the J end lost 4 bases, and 9 bases lay between the germline ends. Here the CDR3 reads CASSYLFTGELFF. For the CDR3, the DNA is TGTGCCAGCAGCTACCTCTTCACCGGGGAGCTGTTTTTT.

The chain has TRBV7-9 and TRBJ1-3, with TRBD1 identical over 9 bases. V dropped 1 base and J dropped 0; count of bases not matched to a gene: 4. Germline CDR1 is SEHNR and CDR2 is FQNEAQ (reference sequence). This CDR3 has 17 residues. The CDR3 protein is CASSLGGQGDSGNTIYF. The CDR3 nucleotides are TGTGCCAGCAGCTTAGGGGGACAGGGTGACTCTGGAAACACCATATATTTT.

The V call is TRBV10-3, the J call TRBJ2-5, with D possibly matching TRBD1 (5 bases). CDR1 is ENHRY and CDR2 is SYGVKD in the germline V gene. Trimming stripped 8 bases from V and 13 bases from J, with 14 bases between. The CDR3 consists of 10 residues. CDR3 protein: CAIGAPPGYF. The CDR3 DNA is TGTGCCATCGGGGCGCCCCCCGGGTACTTC.

The V and J genes are TRBV19 and TRBJ1-2; 7 positions match TRBD1. J gave up 0 bases and V 7 bases, and 23 bases lay outside the gene matches. The CDR3 runs to 20 residues. The germline V gene has CDR1 LNHDA and CDR2 SQIVND (reference sequence). In DNA form, the CDR3 reads TGTGCCAGTACTTCCCCCTCCGGGACAGTAAGGGTCTCACCTAACTATGGCTACACCTTC. It codes for CASTSPSGTVRVSPNYGYTF.

The chain recombines TRBV29-1 with TRBJ2-3, with 9 bases aligning to TRBD2. This CDR3 is built from 13 residues. The trim removed 4 bases at V and 5 bases at J, leaving 4 bases unmatched. Germline V gene sequence: CDR1 SQVTM, CDR2 ANQGSEA. The DNA for the CDR3 is TGCAGCGTTGGCGGGAGGGCGGTAGATACGCAGTATTTT. This encodes CSVGGRAVDTQYF.

The CDR3 region has the DNA TGCGCCAGCAGCCACCACCCGACAGGGACCTCTGGAAACACCATATATTTT. It encodes CASSHHPTGTSGNTIYF. The rearrangement links TRBV4-1 to TRBJ1-3; 7 nucleotides line up with TRBD1. Germline CDR1 is MGHRA and CDR2 is YSYEKL. This CDR3 is 17 amino acids long. The trim removed 3 bases at V and 0 bases at J, leaving 8 bases unmatched.